This T cell receptor (beta chain) derives from a study of blood T cell repertoires in COVID-19. Study-wide background: Acute-phase and convalescent COVID-19 samples originated in the United States, Italy and Spain.

As originally analysed: Reference gene primer amplification gave nucleated cell count estimates. Generated by immunoSEQ multiplex PCR, the TCRdb table keeps only in-frame clones and is missing some. V and J calls and clone size come straight from that table; D and trimming were deduced from the DNA. Seen here are 150,000 to 200,000 clones, roughly 86% observed once, and the top ten hold more than 7.5%. Researchers sorted participants into cohorts using their self-reported clinical history. Germline assignment: CDR1 MNHEY and CDR2 SVGAGI. There are 14 residues in the CDR3. V was trimmed by 0 bases and J by 0 bases, leaving 5 bases between them.

This receptor was obtained from a woman between 25 and 40 years old who had recovered from COVID-19. Sample: PBMCs or T cells enriched from blood (not recorded which). The chain combines TRBV6-5 with TRBJ1-1; no definite D call. CDR3 sequence: CASSYSVLNTEAFF. The CDR3 DNA sequence: TGTGCCAGCAGTTACTCCGTGTTGAACACTGAAGCTTTCTTT.